This is a list of T cell receptor beta chains from one sample in a study of T-cell memory formation after mild COVID-19. TCRdb analysed the 5' RACE reads with MiXCR anew, one entry per CDR3 protein. The data show hundreds of thousands of distinct CDR3 sequences, around 15% seen once. Sequencing was performed on PBMCs or a T cell subset sorted from them (not recorded which). These receptors all stem from a man between 18 and 35 years old who had mild COVID-19 (a few samples of this study predate the infection). Cell type and time point are not known. CDR3s include the opening cysteine and the closing phenylalanine or tryptophan. A D gene is named only where the DNA matches it firmly. Not every row has a clone size; where given, it reads once, few, many or a size class.

V gene: TRBV7-2
clone size: .
D gene: .
J gene: TRBJ1-1
CDR3 protein: CASSLVLGVMAFF
CDR3 DNA: TGTGCCAGCAGCTTAGTCTTGGGGGTCATGGCTTTCTTT

V gene: TRBV18
clone size: .
D gene: TRBD1
J gene: TRBJ1-1
CDR3 protein: CASTQTGTNTEAFF
CDR3 DNA: TGTGCCAGCACGCAGACAGGGACGAACACTGAAGCTTTCTTT

V gene: TRBV6-2/TRBV6-3
clone size: once
D gene: .
J gene: TRBJ2-5
CDR3 protein: CASGSLETQYF
CDR3 DNA: TGTGCCAGCGGGAGTTTGGAGACCCAGTACTTC

V gene: TRBV7-2
clone size: .
D gene: .
J gene: TRBJ2-1
CDR3 protein: CASSLLTGIAYNEQFF
CDR3 DNA: TGTGCCAGCAGCTTGCTGACAGGAATCGCCTACAATGAGCAGTTCTTC

V gene: TRBV5-4
clone size: .
D gene: TRBD2
J gene: TRBJ2-1
CDR3 protein: CASSSGGASTYNEQFF
CDR3 DNA: TGTGCCAGCAGCTCGGGGGGGGCATCGACATACAATGAGCAGTTCTTC

V gene: TRBV4-1
clone size: few
D gene: TRBD1
J gene: TRBJ2-1
CDR3 protein: CASSQAGTGAALEQFF
CDR3 DNA: TGCGCCAGCAGCCAAGCGGGGACAGGGGCGGCTTTGGAGCAGTTCTTC

V gene: TRBV4-3
clone size: few
D gene: .
J gene: TRBJ1-1
CDR3 protein: CASSQDPLELRTEAFF
CDR3 DNA: TGCGCCAGCAGCCAAGATCCCCTTGAGCTGCGGACTGAAGCTTTCTTT

V gene: TRBV5-5
clone size: few
D gene: .
J gene: TRBJ2-3
CDR3 protein: CASSLWGGSTDTQYF
CDR3 DNA: TGTGCCAGCAGCCTATGGGGGGGCAGCACAGATACGCAGTATTTT

V gene: TRBV28
clone size: .
D gene: TRBD1
J gene: TRBJ1-4
CDR3 protein: CASSGTGVREKLFF
CDR3 DNA: TGTGCCAGCAGCGGAACAGGGGTAAGGGAAAAACTGTTTTTT

V gene: TRBV5-6
clone size: many
D gene: .
J gene: TRBJ1-6
CDR3 protein: CASSYFNRRSPLHF
CDR3 DNA: TGTGCCAGCAGCTACTTTAACAGAAGATCACCCCTCCACTTT

V gene: TRBV5-1
clone size: many
D gene: .
J gene: TRBJ1-5
CDR3 protein: CASSLSPGDWSQPQHF
CDR3 DNA: TGCGCCAGCAGCTTGAGTCCCGGGGATTGGTCTCAGCCCCAGCATTTT